This TCR beta chain is drawn from a study of blood T cell repertoires in COVID-19. As for the study in general: Nucleic acid was either cDNA or gDNA, and it came from T cells, B-cell-depleted T cells, or PBMCs.

Sequenced by immunoSEQ multiplex PCR; TCRdb stores in-frame clones only, minus some. The table shows fewer than 250,000 clones, with 82% occurring only once. The CDR3 totals 12 residues. V was pared by 6 bases and J by 16 bases, with 11 bases of the junction left unmatched. Sequencing input: peripheral blood. The chain joins TRBV12-3 or TRBV12-4 to TRBJ1-4; 7 bases fit TRBD1. The clonotype was recovered from a woman aged 55 to 70 with COVID-19, enrolled during active disease. As DNA, the CDR3 is TGTGCCAGCAGCGTTGTGCAGGGGGTTCAGTTTTTT. Translating gives CASSVVQGVQFF.